The text below deals with one TCR beta chain. Its antigen is unknown. This specimen comes from a study of cytomegalovirus exposure and HLA in healthy donors. Findings of the study overall: The investigators catalogued 150 to 200 TCR beta chains as cytomegalovirus-associated. The authors excluded some V segments, including TRBV6-2 and TRBV6-3, as indistinguishable.

The primer mix had 60 Vbeta and 13 Jbeta primers. Data came from immunoSEQ multiplex PCR; TCRdb stores just in-frame clones and leaves some out. Its table records about 170,000 clones. Deletions cut 4 bases from V and 6 bases from J, with 12 bases between. Germline V gives CDR1 LNHDA, CDR2 SQIVND (reference sequence). The CDR3 runs 13 residues. Sequencing was carried out using PBMCs. This clonotype originated in a woman under 30 in good health and CMV-seropositive. The chain is built from TRBV19 and TRBJ1-1; D is possibly TRBD1 (6 bases). CDR3 amino acids: CASSNRDGAEAFF. The CDR3 coding sequence is TGTGCCAGTAGTAACAGGGACGGCGCTGAAGCTTTCTTT.